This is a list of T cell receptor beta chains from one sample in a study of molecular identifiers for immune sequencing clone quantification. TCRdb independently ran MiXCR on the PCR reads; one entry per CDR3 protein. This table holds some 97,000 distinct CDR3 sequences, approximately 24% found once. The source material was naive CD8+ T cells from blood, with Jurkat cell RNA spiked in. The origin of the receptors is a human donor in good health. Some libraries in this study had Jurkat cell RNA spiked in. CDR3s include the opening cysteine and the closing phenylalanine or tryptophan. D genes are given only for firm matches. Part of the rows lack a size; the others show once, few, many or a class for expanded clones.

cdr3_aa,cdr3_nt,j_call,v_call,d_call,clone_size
CASSLSVTGGTEAFF,TGTGCCAGCAGCTTAAGTGTAACAGGGGGCACTGAAGCTTTCTTT,TRBJ1-1,TRBV11-2,TRBD1,-
CASSTGGQSYEQYF,TGTGCCAGTAGTACCGGGGGACAGTCCTACGAGCAGTACTTC,TRBJ2-7,TRBV19,-,many
CASSRQPAGGGADTQYF,TGTGCCAGCAGCCGCCAACCGGCGGGGGGCGGCGCAGATACGCAGTATTTT,TRBJ2-3,TRBV7-9,TRBD2,many
CASRDRGSNQPQHF,TGTGCCAGCAGAGACAGGGGTAGCAATCAGCCCCAGCATTTT,TRBJ1-5,TRBV6-6,TRBD1,many
CASSPGLRETQYF,TGTGCCAGCAGTCCCGGACTCCGAGAGACCCAGTACTTC,TRBJ2-5,TRBV6-2/TRBV6-3,-,many
CASTDRQAGSYQPQHF,TGTGCCAGTACCGATCGGCAGGCAGGGAGTTATCAGCCCCAGCATTTT,TRBJ1-5,TRBV19,-,many
CASSNTGNSPLHF,TGTGCCAGCAGTAATACGGGGAATTCACCCCTCCACTTT,TRBJ1-6,TRBV12-3/TRBV12-4,-,few
CASSQEANTQYF,TGCGCCAGCAGCCAAGAAGCGAATACGCAGTATTTT,TRBJ2-3,TRBV4-1,-,many
CASSLQGLEITDTQYF,TGTGCCAGCAGTCTCCAGGGACTTGAAATCACAGATACGCAGTATTTT,TRBJ2-3,TRBV6-1,-,many
CASRSRQGFGEKLFF,TGTGCCAGCAGATCCAGACAGGGTTTTGGTGAAAAACTGTTTTTT,TRBJ1-4,TRBV27,TRBD1,-
CASSDRKEAAVQETQYF,TGTGCCAGCAGTGACAGGAAAGAGGCCGCCGTCCAAGAGACCCAGTACTTC,TRBJ2-5,TRBV11-2,-,-
CASSLSGQPQHF,TGTGCCAGCAGCTTATCGGGTCAGCCCCAGCATTTT,TRBJ1-5,TRBV13,-,many
CASSPNSGRAKNIQYF,TGTGCCAGCAGCCCCAATAGCGGGAGGGCCAAAAACATTCAGTACTTC,TRBJ2-4,TRBV3-1,TRBD2,many
CAWSPLGVSNQPQHF,TGTGCCTGGAGCCCCCTCGGGGTCAGCAATCAGCCCCAGCATTTT,TRBJ1-5,TRBV30,-,many
CATSILGGGETDTQYF,TGTGCCACCAGTATCCTCGGGGGGGGGGAAACAGATACGCAGTATTTT,TRBJ2-3,TRBV12-3/TRBV12-4,TRBD2,few
CASSHGTSVSYEQYF,TGTGCCAGCAGTCACGGGACTAGCGTCTCCTACGAGCAGTACTTC,TRBJ2-7,TRBV6-5,TRBD2,many
CASSADRGGELFF,TGCGCCAGCAGCGCGGACAGAGGCGGGGAGCTGTTTTTT,TRBJ2-2,TRBV5-1,-,few
CASSQDFYSDSYNEQFF,TGTGCCAGCAGCCAAGATTTTTATAGCGATTCCTACAATGAGCAGTTCTTC,TRBJ2-1,TRBV3-1,-,-
CSVLEERSSYEQYF,TGCAGCGTGCTGGAGGAGCGAAGCTCCTACGAGCAGTACTTC,TRBJ2-7,TRBV29-1,-,many
CATQLGDYPSTDTQYF,TGTGCTACGCAACTGGGGGACTACCCTAGCACAGATACGCAGTATTTT,TRBJ2-3,TRBV12-5,TRBD2,many
CSAPKTDGEQFF,TGCAGTGCCCCTAAGACAGACGGTGAGCAGTTCTTC,TRBJ2-1,TRBV20-1,-,many
CASTYIPGLEPQHF,TGTGCCAGCACCTACATCCCCGGTTTGGAGCCCCAGCATTTT,TRBJ1-5,TRBV6-2/TRBV6-3,-,many
CASSLDGTGGFGANVLTF,TGTGCCAGCAGCTTAGACGGGACAGGGGGCTTCGGGGCCAACGTCCTGACTTTC,TRBJ2-6,TRBV11-2,TRBD1,many
CASSPWTTATNEKLFF,TGCGCCAGCAGCCCCTGGACGACTGCAACTAATGAAAAACTGTTTTTT,TRBJ1-4,TRBV5-1,-,many
CASSHSITYEQCF,TGCGCTAGCAGCCACAGTATTACTTACGAGCAGTGCTTC,TRBJ2-7,TRBV4-3,-,-
CASSLTTGANVLTF,TGTGCCAGCAGCTTGACGACTGGGGCCAACGTCCTGACTTTC,TRBJ2-6,TRBV5-8,-,many
CASSQFGQGDYEQHF,TGCGCCAGCAGCCAATTTGGACAGGGGGACTACGAGCAGCACTTC,TRBJ2-7,TRBV4-1,TRBD1,-
CASAPGTANTGELFF,TGTGCTAGTGCCCCGGGGACAGCGAACACCGGGGAGCTGTTTTTT,TRBJ2-2,TRBV12-5,TRBD1,-
CASSQDFLGGNQPQHF,TGCGCCAGCAGCCAAGATTTCCTTGGGGGCAATCAGCCCCAGCATTTT,TRBJ1-5,TRBV4-3,-,many
CASSLARAGATDTQYF,TGTGCCAGCTCACTCGCACGAGCGGGGGCAACAGATACGCAGTATTTT,TRBJ2-3,TRBV18,TRBD2,few
CAWSVANEQYF,TGTGCCTGGAGTGTGGCAAACGAGCAGTACTTC,TRBJ2-7,TRBV30,-,many
CANETSGRAASHEQYF,TGTGCCAACGAGACTAGCGGGAGGGCCGCCTCCCACGAGCAGTACTTC,TRBJ2-7,TRBV25-1,TRBD2,many
CATRTSGGVRVYEQYF,TGTGCCACCAGGACTAGCGGGGGCGTGAGGGTCTACGAGCAGTACTTC,TRBJ2-7,TRBV2,TRBD2,-
CSAREGGVIADTQYF,TGCAGTGCTAGAGAGGGGGGGGTTATTGCAGATACGCAGTATTTT,TRBJ2-3,TRBV20-1,TRBD2,many
CASSPTDRVPYEQYF,TGTGCCAGCAGTCCAACCGACAGGGTCCCCTACGAGCAGTACTTC,TRBJ2-7,TRBV27,TRBD1,few
CASSLATGGWDTQYF,TGTGCCAGCAGCTTAGCCACAGGGGGCTGGGATACGCAGTATTTT,TRBJ2-3,TRBV7-6,TRBD1,many
CASSFKGLGGYEQYF,TGTGCCAGCAGTTTCAAGGGGTTAGGGGGCTACGAGCAGTACTTC,TRBJ2-7,TRBV28,-,few
CASSYLGLENIQYF,TGTGCCAGCAGTTACCTGGGACTAGAGAACATTCAGTACTTC,TRBJ2-4,TRBV6-6,TRBD2,few